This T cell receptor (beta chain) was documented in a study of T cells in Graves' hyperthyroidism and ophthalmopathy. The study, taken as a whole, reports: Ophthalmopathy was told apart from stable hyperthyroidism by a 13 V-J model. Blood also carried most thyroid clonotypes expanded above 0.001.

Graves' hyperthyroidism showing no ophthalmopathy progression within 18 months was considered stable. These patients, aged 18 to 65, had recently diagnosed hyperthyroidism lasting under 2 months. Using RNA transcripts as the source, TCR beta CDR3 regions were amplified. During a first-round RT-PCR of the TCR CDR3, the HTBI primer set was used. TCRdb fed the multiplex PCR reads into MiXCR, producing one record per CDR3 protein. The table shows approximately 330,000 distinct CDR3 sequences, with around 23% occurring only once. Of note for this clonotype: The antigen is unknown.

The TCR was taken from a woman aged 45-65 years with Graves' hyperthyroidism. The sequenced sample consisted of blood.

The CDR3, as DNA: TGTGCCAGCAGTTCGCCAGGAACCGGGTGGGAAAAACTGTTTTTT. This encodes CASSSPGTGWEKLFF. The rearrangement uses TRBV28 and TRBJ1-4; D ambiguous. Germline loops: CDR1 MDHEN, CDR2 SYDVKM. CDR3 length: 15 amino acids. V dropped 4 bases and J dropped 8 bases, with 17 bases sitting between them.